These T cell receptor beta chains were read from a single sample in a study of cytomegalovirus exposure and HLA in healthy donors. Sequencing was performed with immunoSEQ multiplex PCR; in TCRdb, only in-frame clones are kept and a portion is missing. The sample gives 130,000 or so clones, roughly 79% of which show up once; 1.9% is in the top ten. The sample taken for sequencing was PBMCs. The receptors here all came from a woman aged 40-49 years in good health and CMV-seronegative. CDR3s include the opening cysteine and the closing phenylalanine or tryptophan. Each record gives: V gene, clone size, D gene, J gene, CDR3 DNA, CDR3 protein. A D gene is named only where the DNA matches it firmly. Part of the rows lack a size; the others show once, few, many or a class for expanded clones.

v_call: TRBV28; clone_size: NA; d_call: TRBD2; j_call: TRBJ2-1; cdr3_nt: TGTGCCAGCAGTGAAGGGACTACTCTTGAGCAGTTCTTC; cdr3_aa: CASSEGTTLEQFF
v_call: TRBV5-1; clone_size: NA; d_call: TRBD2; j_call: TRBJ2-5; cdr3_nt: TGCGCCAGCAGCTTGGGGGCTAGCGGGAGTTTAGAGACCCAGTACTTC; cdr3_aa: CASSLGASGSLETQYF
v_call: TRBV15; clone_size: NA; d_call: NA; j_call: TRBJ1-3; cdr3_nt: TGTGCCACCAGCAGAGATCGGAGTCTAAGATCTGGAAACACCATATATTTT; cdr3_aa: CATSRDRSLRSGNTIYF
v_call: TRBV5-1; clone_size: NA; d_call: TRBD1; j_call: TRBJ2-5; cdr3_nt: TGCGCCAGCAGCTTCGGTAGACAGGGGGCTGCAGAGACCCAGTACTTC; cdr3_aa: CASSFGRQGAAETQYF
v_call: TRBV7-8; clone_size: NA; d_call: NA; j_call: TRBJ2-7; cdr3_nt: TGTGCCAGCAGCTTAGTGTTCAGGGCCTCCTACGAGCAGTACTTC; cdr3_aa: CASSLVFRASYEQYF
v_call: TRBV5-6; clone_size: NA; d_call: TRBD1; j_call: TRBJ1-2; cdr3_nt: TGTGCCAGCAGCTTTGAGGAGCTGGAGGACAGGTGGCCATATGGCTACACCTTC; cdr3_aa: CASSFEELEDRWPYGYTF
v_call: TRBV28; clone_size: NA; d_call: NA; j_call: TRBJ1-2; cdr3_nt: TGTGCCAGCACTCCTAACCTCGGGTATGGCTACACCTTC; cdr3_aa: CASTPNLGYGYTF
v_call: TRBV28; clone_size: NA; d_call: TRBD1; j_call: TRBJ2-3; cdr3_nt: TGTGCCAGCAGCGCCGGGGACAGACTCACAGATACGCAGTATTTT; cdr3_aa: CASSAGDRLTDTQYF
v_call: TRBV7-6; clone_size: NA; d_call: TRBD1; j_call: TRBJ2-1; cdr3_nt: TGTGCCAGCAGCTCTGGACAGGGGGCCTACAATGAGCAGTTCTTC; cdr3_aa: CASSSGQGAYNEQFF
v_call: TRBV5-1; clone_size: few; d_call: TRBD1; j_call: TRBJ2-5; cdr3_nt: TGCGCCAGCAGCTTCCAGGGACAGGGGGAGACCCAGTACTTC; cdr3_aa: CASSFQGQGETQYF
v_call: TRBV15; clone_size: once; d_call: NA; j_call: TRBJ1-1; cdr3_nt: TGTGCCACCAAGGAGGGCCCGGCCTCTGAAGCTTTCTTT; cdr3_aa: CATKEGPASEAFF
v_call: TRBV14; clone_size: once; d_call: NA; j_call: TRBJ2-7; cdr3_nt: TGTGCCAGCAGCCAATACTCCTACGAGCAGTACTTC; cdr3_aa: CASSQYSYEQYF
v_call: TRBV7-2; clone_size: once; d_call: TRBD2; j_call: TRBJ2-6; cdr3_nt: TGTGCCAGCAGCCCGACTAGCGGGAGTTCTGGGGCCAACGTCCTGACTTTC; cdr3_aa: CASSPTSGSSGANVLTF
v_call: TRBV28; clone_size: NA; d_call: TRBD1; j_call: TRBJ1-2; cdr3_nt: TGTGCCAGCAGAACGGCGACAGGGGCCTATGGCTACACCTTC; cdr3_aa: CASRTATGAYGYTF
v_call: TRBV9; clone_size: NA; d_call: NA; j_call: TRBJ2-7; cdr3_nt: TGTGCCAGCAGCGGAGACGGGTTCTTCGAGCAGTACTTC; cdr3_aa: CASSGDGFFEQYF
v_call: TRBV9; clone_size: NA; d_call: NA; j_call: TRBJ2-7; cdr3_nt: TGTGCCAGCAGCGTAGATAGGCAGGGAGGCGAGCAGTACTTC; cdr3_aa: CASSVDRQGGEQYF
v_call: TRBV18; clone_size: NA; d_call: NA; j_call: TRBJ2-1; cdr3_nt: TGTGCCAGCTCACCACAAGGGGGTATGTATGAGCAGTTCTTC; cdr3_aa: CASSPQGGMYEQFF
v_call: TRBV5-1; clone_size: few; d_call: TRBD1; j_call: TRBJ1-1; cdr3_nt: TGCGCCAGCAGCATACAGGGGGCTTTCTACACTGAAGCTTTCTTT; cdr3_aa: CASSIQGAFYTEAFF
v_call: TRBV7-2; clone_size: NA; d_call: NA; j_call: TRBJ1-2; cdr3_nt: TGTGCCAGTACGCTCGGAATGGGACTTAACTATGGCTACACCTTC; cdr3_aa: CASTLGMGLNYGYTF
v_call: TRBV5-1; clone_size: few; d_call: NA; j_call: TRBJ1-6; cdr3_nt: TGCGCCAGCAGCAGAACCACAGGTTCACCCCTCCACTTT; cdr3_aa: CASSRTTGSPLHF
v_call: TRBV7-9; clone_size: once; d_call: NA; j_call: TRBJ2-1; cdr3_nt: TGTGCCAGCAGCCCGCGATTCCAGGACAGCGAGCAGTTCTTC; cdr3_aa: CASSPRFQDSEQFF
v_call: TRBV21-1; clone_size: few; d_call: NA; j_call: TRBJ2-7; cdr3_nt: TGTGCCAGCAGCAAAGGGGCGGGACGGACCTCCTACGAGCAGTACTTC; cdr3_aa: CASSKGAGRTSYEQYF
v_call: TRBV4-3; clone_size: NA; d_call: NA; j_call: TRBJ2-1; cdr3_nt: TGCGCCAGCAGCCAAGACCGAGGCCCGGGCAATGAGCAGTTCTTC; cdr3_aa: CASSQDRGPGNEQFF
v_call: TRBV19; clone_size: few; d_call: TRBD2; j_call: TRBJ2-1; cdr3_nt: TGTGCCAGTACTAGCGGGAGTCTGATCAATGAGCAGTTCTTC; cdr3_aa: CASTSGSLINEQFF
v_call: TRBV6-5; clone_size: NA; d_call: TRBD1; j_call: TRBJ2-1; cdr3_nt: TGTGCCAGCAGTTACCCACGGACAGGGGGCAACGAGCAGTTCTTC; cdr3_aa: CASSYPRTGGNEQFF
v_call: TRBV5-1; clone_size: NA; d_call: TRBD2; j_call: TRBJ2-3; cdr3_nt: TGCGCCAGCAGCCAGACTAGCGGGGCGCTCACAGATACGCAGTATTTT; cdr3_aa: CASSQTSGALTDTQYF
v_call: TRBV28; clone_size: NA; d_call: NA; j_call: TRBJ2-7; cdr3_nt: TGTGCCAGCAGTCCGCCCGGGGGTAGCTCCTACGAGCAGTACTTC; cdr3_aa: CASSPPGGSSYEQYF
v_call: TRBV9; clone_size: NA; d_call: TRBD2; j_call: TRBJ2-7; cdr3_nt: TGTGCCAGCAGCGTAGCAGCGGGGGGCTACGAGCAGTACTTC; cdr3_aa: CASSVAAGGYEQYF
v_call: TRBV7-8; clone_size: NA; d_call: TRBD2; j_call: TRBJ2-3; cdr3_nt: TGTGCCAGCAGCTATCGGACTAGCGGGAGTTGGGTCACAGATACGCAGTATTTT; cdr3_aa: CASSYRTSGSWVTDTQYF
v_call: TRBV10-3; clone_size: NA; d_call: TRBD2; j_call: TRBJ2-1; cdr3_nt: TGTGCCATCAGTGAGCTCCGGACTAGCGGGGAAGACAATGAGCAGTTCTTC; cdr3_aa: CAISELRTSGEDNEQFF
v_call: TRBV7-9; clone_size: NA; d_call: TRBD1; j_call: TRBJ2-7; cdr3_nt: TGTTCCAGCAGTTTTAACAGGGGAGAGCAGTACTTC; cdr3_aa: CSSSFNRGEQYF
v_call: TRBV27; clone_size: NA; d_call: TRBD2; j_call: TRBJ2-5; cdr3_nt: TGTGCCAGCAGTGGCCGACTAGCGGGAGCAGAGACCCAGTACTTC; cdr3_aa: CASSGRLAGAETQYF
v_call: TRBV28; clone_size: NA; d_call: NA; j_call: TRBJ2-7; cdr3_nt: TGTGCCAGCAGGACAGGACCAGTCTACGAGCAGTACTTC; cdr3_aa: CASRTGPVYEQYF
v_call: TRBV9; clone_size: NA; d_call: NA; j_call: TRBJ2-1; cdr3_nt: TGTGCCAGCAGCGTAGATTTACAGGACTACAGCAATGAGCAGTTCTTC; cdr3_aa: CASSVDLQDYSNEQFF
v_call: TRBV2; clone_size: NA; d_call: TRBD1; j_call: TRBJ1-6; cdr3_nt: TGTGCCAGCAGGACCTCAGGGACAGGGGGCGCGTATAATTCACCCCTCCACTTT; cdr3_aa: CASRTSGTGGAYNSPLHF
v_call: TRBV4-1; clone_size: NA; d_call: NA; j_call: TRBJ2-1; cdr3_nt: TGCGCCAGCAGCCAAGATCCTCCCTTAGCGGCCGGCGAGCAGTTCTTC; cdr3_aa: CASSQDPPLAAGEQFF
v_call: TRBV6-5; clone_size: NA; d_call: TRBD2; j_call: TRBJ2-7; cdr3_nt: TGTGCCAGCAGACGACTAGCGGGAGGTTCCTACGAGCAGTACTTC; cdr3_aa: CASRRLAGGSYEQYF
v_call: TRBV5-1; clone_size: NA; d_call: NA; j_call: TRBJ2-7; cdr3_nt: TGCGCCAGCAGCTTCCACACCGGGACACGTACCTACGAGCAGTACTTC; cdr3_aa: CASSFHTGTRTYEQYF
v_call: TRBV10-3; clone_size: NA; d_call: TRBD2; j_call: TRBJ2-3; cdr3_nt: TGTGCCATCAGTGAGTCGTCACTAGCGGGAGTAGCAGATACGCAGTATTTT; cdr3_aa: CAISESSLAGVADTQYF
v_call: TRBV13; clone_size: NA; d_call: TRBD1; j_call: TRBJ2-6; cdr3_nt: TGTGCCAGCAGCTCCCGGGACAGGGGGCGTGGGGCCAACGTCCTGACTTTC; cdr3_aa: CASSSRDRGRGANVLTF